This T cell receptor beta chain stems from a study of T-cell memory formation after mild COVID-19. The CDR3 spans 15 residues. V shed 5 bases and J 6 bases; nucleotides not matched to a gene: 10. With constant-segment primers, 5'RACE yielded cDNA libraries of TCR alpha and TCR beta that carried sample barcodes and UMIs. TCRdb ran MiXCR on the 5' RACE reads and lists one entry per CDR3 protein. Of around 470,000 distinct CDR3 sequences listed, 20% are singletons. The origin of this receptor is an adult woman who had mild COVID-19 (a few samples of this study predate the infection). Cell type and time point are not known. Sequencing was done on a sample of PBMCs or a T cell subset sorted from them (not recorded which). This chain uses TRBV12-3 or TRBV12-4 with TRBJ1-5, with 7 bases aligning to TRBD1. CDR3 loop: CASSTGGGFPQPQHF. The CDR3 DNA sequence: TGTGCCAGCAGTACGGGAGGGGGCTTCCCTCAGCCCCAGCATTTT.